A single sample is the source of the 8 T cell receptor beta chains below, sequenced in a study of blood T cell repertoires in COVID-19. The method was immunoSEQ multiplex PCR; TCRdb's version includes in-frame clones alone and lacks a portion of them. The table lists more than 300,000 clones, around nine tenths of them singletons. The sequencing input was PBMCs or T cells enriched from blood (not recorded which). These receptors were obtained from a woman aged 25 to 39 who had recovered from COVID-19.

The chain links TRBV7-2 to TRBJ2-5, with a possible D match to TRBD2 (5 bases). The germline CDR1 and CDR2 sequences are SGHTA and FQGNSA. The CDR3 contains 15 residues. Trimming cost V 8 bases and J 0 bases, with 16 bases left between them. This CDR3 is CASLGVATNQETQYF. Here the CDR3 DNA reads TGTGCCAGCCTCGGGGTAGCGACAAACCAAGAGACCCAGTACTTC.

This clone was seen a few times. The rearrangement uses TRBV11-2 and TRBJ1-2, with 7 bases that match TRBD1. Trimming took 5 bases from V and 8 from J; bases not matched to a gene: 17. Looked up from germline, CDR1 is SGHAT and CDR2 is FQNNGV. The CDR3 extends over 16 amino acids. The CDR3 bases are TGTGCCAGCAGCCCCTCCACCTCACAGGGGATGAGAGGCTACACCTTC. Protein sequence: CASSPSTSQGMRGYTF.

The chain uses TRBV7-2 and TRBJ2-2; 8 bases match TRBD2. The CDR3 spans 18 residues. The V and J ends lost 5 bases and 8 bases, in that order; junction bases with no gene match: 19. Germline lookup yields CDR1 SGHTA and CDR2 FQGNSA. The CDR3 sequence: CASSQFIPSAGVSGELFF. In DNA, the CDR3 is TGTGCCAGCAGCCAATTCATCCCATCAGCGGGAGTATCAGGGGAGCTGTTTTTT.

The V gene is TRBV6-5, the J gene TRBJ2-7, with D maybe TRBD1 (7 bases). Trimming pared 2 bases from V and 4 bases from J, leaving 18 bases between. The CDR3 spans 16 residues. Germline V gene lookup returns CDR1 MNHEY and CDR2 SVGAGI. CDR3 nucleotides: TGTGCCAGCAGTTACACGGAGCAGGGGGAGGTGTACGAGCAGTACTTC. It encodes CASSYTEQGEVYEQYF.

Of note for this clone: The same CDR3 arises from other DNA sequences in this sample as well. V is TRBV15 and J is TRBJ1-3; no clear D. CDR3 length: 14 residues. CDR1 is LNHNV and CDR2 is YYDKDF in the germline V gene (reference sequence). V was cut by 3 bases and J by 1 base, with 7 bases left in between. The CDR3 protein is CATSRTGSGNTIYF. The DNA for the CDR3 is TGTGCCACCAGCAGGACGGGGTCTGGAAACACCATATATTTT.

This clone was seen only once. Here the CDR3 reads CASSVDSSYNEQFF. The CDR3 coding sequence is TGCGCCAGCAGTGTAGACAGCTCCTACAATGAGCAGTTCTTC. V usage is TRBV10-1 and J usage is TRBJ2-1; TRBD1 might be the D (5 bases). CDR3 size: 14 residues. The germline CDR1 and CDR2 sequences are WNHNN and SYGVQD (reference sequence). V was trimmed by 4 bases and J by 0 bases, leaving 7 bases between them.

This clone was seen a few times. The chain employs TRBV18 and TRBJ2-2; a weak D match, TRBD1 (5 bases). The CDR3 length is 13 residues. Trimming removed 3 bases from V and 5 bases from J, with 7 bases in between. CDR1 and CDR2 (germline): KGHSH, LQKENI. CDR3 sequence (DNA): TGTGCCAGCTCACCCAGGGAAACCGGGGAGCTGTTTTTT. Translated: CASSPRETGELFF. The whole variable domain, filled in from reference TRBV18 and TRBJ2-2, reads NAGVMQNPRHLVRRRGQEARLRCSPMKGHSHVYWYRQLPEEGLKFMVYLQKENIIDESGMPKERFSAEFPKEGPSILRIQQVVRGDSAAYFCASSPRETGELFFGEGSRLTVL.

V usage is TRBV18 and J usage is TRBJ2-5; D not resolved. Germline CDR1 reads KGHSH; CDR2 reads LQKENI. Between the trimmed V and J ends, which lost 3 bases and 2 bases, there was a span of 7 bases. The CDR3 sequence is 13 residues long. The CDR3 DNA is TGTGCCAGCTCACCGGGCCTGCAAGAGACCCAGTACTTC. This gives the protein CASSPGLQETQYF.